The 21 T cell receptor beta chains below all came from one sample that was sequenced in a study of tissue T cells after allogeneic stem cell transplantation (dated by TCRdb to 2022 to 2024). The library was prepared using the immunoSEQ multiplex PCR assay. TCRdb took over this immuneACCESS table, retaining in-frame rearrangements with V and J assigned. Such tables are incomplete; in checked studies, under half of the missing clones stem from an unresolved V gene, and the remainder is unexplained. Here the sample has over 5,000 clones; roughly 63% occur a single time. The top ten hold roughly 25% of the sample. The meaning of the sample's time point label: human tissue collected at research (rapid) autopsy. The source was tissue from the stomach, collected at autopsy. The receptors stem from a woman aged 18-55 years with breast cancer.

The gene calls are TRBV6-4 and TRBJ2-3; 12 nucleotides match TRBD1. Germline V gene sequence: CDR1 MRHNA, CDR2 SNTAGT. V shed 4 bases, J shed 4 bases, and the junction held 3 bases outside the gene matches. The CDR3 length is 15 residues. The CDR3 nucleotides are TGTGCCAGCAGTGCCGGGACAGGGGGCGCAGATACGCAGTATTTT. This translates into CASSAGTGGADTQYF.

The genes are TRBV10-1 and TRBJ2-4; D uncertain. Germline CDR1 reads WNHNN; CDR2 reads SYGVQD (reference sequence). The CDR3 runs to 14 residues. With 0 bases removed from V and 4 bases from J, the gap between germline ends came to 7 bases. In DNA, the CDR3 is TGCGCCAGCAGTGAGTCGCTGGCAAAAAACATTCAGTACTTC. This translates into CASSESLAKNIQYF.

The CDR3 is CASSLDPSLSNSPLHF. Here the CDR3 DNA reads TGTGCCAGCAGCTTGGACCCCTCCTTGAGTAATTCACCCCTCCACTTT. V and J are TRBV5-5 and TRBJ1-6, with D uncertain. V lost 0 bases and J 6 bases, leaving 13 bases between the germline ends. From germline, CDR1 is SGHKS and CDR2 YYEKEE (reference sequence). The CDR3 spans 16 residues.

J is TRBJ2-1 and V is TRBV19; no reliable D call. The CDR3 is 15 amino acids. The germline V gene has CDR1 LNHDA and CDR2 SQIVND (reference sequence). V lost 7 bases and J lost 9, with 22 bases in between. CDR3 protein: CASTPFRDTRREQFF. CDR3 in DNA: TGTGCCAGTACCCCCTTCCGCGATACCAGACGTGAGCAGTTCTTC.

CDR3 sequence: CASSLGFSTDTQYF. The CDR3 DNA is TGTGCCAGCAGCCTCGGGTTCTCCACAGATACGCAGTATTTT. The chain is built from TRBV7-2 and TRBJ2-3; D is ambiguous. The germline CDR1 and CDR2 sequences are SGHTA and FQGNSA. The CDR3 runs 14 residues. Trimming stripped 5 bases from V and 2 bases from J, with 11 bases between.

There are a few counts of this clone. The chain links TRBV10-3 to TRBJ1-6; the D is unclear. V shed 4 bases and J shed 9 bases, with 7 bases lying between them. CDR1 and CDR2 from the germline V gene are ENHRY and SYGVKD. This CDR3 has 12 amino acids. The CDR3 here is CAISGVGSPLHF. The CDR3 coding sequence is TGTGCCATCAGTGGGGTTGGTTCACCCCTCCACTTT.

V and J are TRBV2 and TRBJ1-5; the match to TRBD1 covers 7 bases. The CDR3 has 16 amino acids. J gave up 6 bases and V 8 bases, and 16 bases lay outside the gene matches. Germline V gene lookup returns CDR1 SNHLY and CDR2 FYNNEI. The CDR3 DNA sequence: TGTGCCAGCGCGGGGAGACAGGGTCGATCAGGTCAGCCCCAGCATTTT. Amino acid sequence: CASAGRQGRSGQPQHF.

This clone was observed a handful of times. This chain connects TRBV27 to TRBJ2-7, with TRBD2 matching over 8 bases. Germline CDR1 and CDR2: MNHEY and SMNVEV (reference sequence). CDR3 length: 14 residues. J lost 5 bases, V lost 4 bases, and 7 bases had no gene match. As DNA, the CDR3 is TGTGCCAGCAGTTCCTCGGGAGGGCCCCACGAGCAGTACTTC. Protein sequence: CASSSSGGPHEQYF.

This rearrangement joins TRBV4-2 to TRBJ1-1; D unresolved. The germline V and J ends were trimmed by 0 bases and 4 bases, with 9 bases remaining between them. The CDR3 is 14 residues long. Germline-derived CDR1 and CDR2 are LGHNA and YNFKEQ. CDR3 region: CASSQEGEGTEAFF. CDR3 DNA: TGTGCCAGCAGCCAAGAAGGTGAGGGCACTGAAGCTTTCTTT.

The chain uses TRBV29-1 and TRBJ1-2; weak D call: TRBD1 (5 bases). Germline CDR1 and CDR2: SQVTM and ANQGSEA. The CDR3 contains 14 residues. The V gene lost 6 bases and the J gene lost 6 bases, with 20 bases spanning the gap. CDR3 DNA: TGCAGCGTGGGGAGCCAGGGAAATAATAATGGCTACACCTTC. Its protein is CSVGSQGNNNGYTF.

This chain links TRBV12-5 with TRBJ2-1, with D tentatively TRBD2 (6 bases). The CDR3 is made up of 14 amino acids. Germline lookup yields CDR1 LGHNT and CDR2 FRNRAP. CDR3 amino acids: CASPRENYVNEQFF. CDR3 in DNA: TGTGCCTCACCCCGGGAGAACTATGTTAATGAGCAGTTCTTC.

The chain employs TRBV7-2 and TRBJ2-1; D is undetermined. The CDR3 totals 15 residues. V was shortened by 5 bases and J by 1 base, with 12 bases between the two germline ends. Germline values: CDR1 SGHTA, CDR2 FQGNSA. The chain's CDR3 is CASSPLIFSYNEQFF. DNA of the CDR3: TGTGCCAGCAGCCCTCTGATATTTTCCTACAATGAGCAGTTCTTC.

The chain employs TRBV19 and TRBJ1-1; D not certain. The length of the CDR3 is 13 residues. Trimming removed 4 bases at V and 2 bases at J, with 8 bases between. The germline V gene encodes CDR1 LNHDA and CDR2 SQIVND (reference sequence). CDR3 sequence (DNA): TGTGCCAGTAGTAGCACCTTCAACACTGAAGCTTTCTTT. Amino acids: CASSSTFNTEAFF.

This clone was counted only a few times. The V gene is TRBV5-8, the J gene TRBJ2-3, with 8 nucleotides matching TRBD2. Germline trimming cut 4 bases from V and 4 bases from J; bases unmatched to any gene: 8. CDR1 and CDR2 (germline): SGHTS, YDEGEE. This CDR3 spans 15 amino acids. The chain's CDR3 is CASSPLAGLADTQYF. The DNA for the CDR3 is TGTGCCAGCAGCCCTTTAGCGGGACTCGCAGATACGCAGTATTTT.

This clone has only a few counts. This chain joins TRBV7-6 and TRBJ1-1; D unclear. CDR3 length: 12 amino acids. V lost 5 bases to trimming and J lost 7 bases, with 11 bases between them. Germline-derived CDR1 and CDR2 are SGHVS and FNYEAQ. CDR3: CASSLYNNEAFF. DNA of the CDR3: TGTGCCAGCAGCCTTTACAATAATGAAGCTTTCTTT.

In this sample, this clone turned up a few times. This sequence joins TRBV7-2 and TRBJ2-7; TRBD1 matches 8 bases. CDR3 length: 12 amino acids. V lost 5 bases and J lost 5; bases outside the gene matches: 2. Germline V CDR1 and CDR2: SGHTA, FQGNSA. CDR3 protein: CASSETGDEQYF. CDR3 sequence (DNA): TGTGCCAGCAGCGAGACAGGGGACGAGCAGTACTTC.

Remarks on this clone: Distinct nucleotide sequences in the sample also encode this CDR3. The chain employs TRBV19 and TRBJ1-5; TRBD1 matches at 9 bases. The ends lost 7 bases at V and 4 bases at J; junction bases unmatched: 5. The CDR3 extends over 14 amino acids. CDR1 LNHDA and CDR2 SQIVND come from the germline V gene (reference sequence). This CDR3 reads CASIRTGVNQPQHF. In DNA, the CDR3 is TGTGCCAGTATTAGGACAGGGGTTAATCAGCCCCAGCATTTT.

The genes are TRBV9 and TRBJ2-3; D unresolved. CDR1 SGDLS and CDR2 YYNGEE come from the germline V gene. The CDR3 contains 16 residues. Trimming left V 0 bases short and J 0 bases short, with 11 bases between. CDR3 DNA sequence: TGTGCCAGCAGCGTAGCTCACTCCTCTAGCACAGATACGCAGTATTTT. Protein: CASSVAHSSSTDTQYF.

The gene calls are TRBV11-3 and TRBJ2-5; D may be TRBD1 or TRBD2 (5 bases each). Germline CDR1 and CDR2: SGHNT and YENEEA. V shed 5 bases and J shed 5 bases, with 18 bases lying between them. The CDR3 covers 15 residues. CDR3 region: CASSRTEGHWETQYF. In DNA form, the CDR3 reads TGTGCCAGCAGCCGAACCGAGGGGCACTGGGAGACCCAGTACTTC.

This clone has a handful of counts. The genes are TRBV5-4 and TRBJ1-2, with D possibly TRBD1 on 5 matching bases. V lost 2 bases and J lost 3, with 8 bases in between. The length of the CDR3 is 13 residues. Germline CDR1 is SGHNT and CDR2 is YYREEE (reference sequence). CDR3 protein: CASSFSQDYGYTF. For the CDR3, the DNA is TGTGCCAGCAGCTTCTCACAGGACTATGGCTACACCTTC.

By proportion, this clone is medium-sized. V usage is TRBV6-4 and J usage is TRBJ2-3; D remains ambiguous. Deletions cut 5 bases from V and 3 bases from J, with 9 bases between. CDR1 and CDR2 (germline): MRHNA, SNTAGT. This CDR3 contains 13 residues. CDR3 DNA: TGTGCCAGCAGTTTGGGTGAAACAGATACGCAGTATTTT. It encodes CASSLGETDTQYF.